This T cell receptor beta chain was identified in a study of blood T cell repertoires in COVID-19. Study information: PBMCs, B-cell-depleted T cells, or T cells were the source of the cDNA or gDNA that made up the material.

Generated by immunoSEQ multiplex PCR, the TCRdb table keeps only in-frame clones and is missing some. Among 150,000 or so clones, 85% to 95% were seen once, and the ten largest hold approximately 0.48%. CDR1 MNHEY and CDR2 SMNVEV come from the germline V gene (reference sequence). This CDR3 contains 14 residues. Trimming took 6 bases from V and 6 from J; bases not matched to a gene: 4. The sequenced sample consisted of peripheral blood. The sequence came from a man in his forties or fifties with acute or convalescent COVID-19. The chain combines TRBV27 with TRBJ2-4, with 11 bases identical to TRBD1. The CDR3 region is CASSTGTGGNIQYF. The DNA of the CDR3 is TGTGCCAGCAGCACCGGGACAGGGGGAAACATTCAGTACTTC.